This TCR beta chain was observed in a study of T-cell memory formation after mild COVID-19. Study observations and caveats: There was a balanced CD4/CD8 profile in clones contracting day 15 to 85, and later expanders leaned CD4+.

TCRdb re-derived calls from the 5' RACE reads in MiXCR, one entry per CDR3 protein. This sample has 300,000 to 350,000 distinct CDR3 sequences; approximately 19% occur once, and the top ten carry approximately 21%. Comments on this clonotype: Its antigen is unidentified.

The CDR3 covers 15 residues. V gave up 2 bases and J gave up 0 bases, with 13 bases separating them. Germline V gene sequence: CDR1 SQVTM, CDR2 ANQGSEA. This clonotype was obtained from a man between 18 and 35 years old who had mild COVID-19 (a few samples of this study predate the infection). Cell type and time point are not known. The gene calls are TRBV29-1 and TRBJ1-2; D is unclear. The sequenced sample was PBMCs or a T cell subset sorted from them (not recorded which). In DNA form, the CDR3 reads TGCAGCGTTGAACCCCGGGAGTTAGCTAACTATGGCTACACCTTC. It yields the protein CSVEPRELANYGYTF.